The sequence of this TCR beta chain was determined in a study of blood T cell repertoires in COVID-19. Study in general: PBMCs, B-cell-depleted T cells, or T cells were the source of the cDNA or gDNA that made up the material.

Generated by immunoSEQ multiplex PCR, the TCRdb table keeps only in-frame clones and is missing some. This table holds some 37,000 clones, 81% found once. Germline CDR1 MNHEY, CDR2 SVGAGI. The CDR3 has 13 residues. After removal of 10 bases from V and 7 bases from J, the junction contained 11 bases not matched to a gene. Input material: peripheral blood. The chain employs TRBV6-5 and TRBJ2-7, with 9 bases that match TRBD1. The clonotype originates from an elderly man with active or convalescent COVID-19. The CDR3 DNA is TGTGCCACCGACCGGGACAGGGTTTCAGAGCAGTACTTC. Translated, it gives CATDRDRVSEQYF.